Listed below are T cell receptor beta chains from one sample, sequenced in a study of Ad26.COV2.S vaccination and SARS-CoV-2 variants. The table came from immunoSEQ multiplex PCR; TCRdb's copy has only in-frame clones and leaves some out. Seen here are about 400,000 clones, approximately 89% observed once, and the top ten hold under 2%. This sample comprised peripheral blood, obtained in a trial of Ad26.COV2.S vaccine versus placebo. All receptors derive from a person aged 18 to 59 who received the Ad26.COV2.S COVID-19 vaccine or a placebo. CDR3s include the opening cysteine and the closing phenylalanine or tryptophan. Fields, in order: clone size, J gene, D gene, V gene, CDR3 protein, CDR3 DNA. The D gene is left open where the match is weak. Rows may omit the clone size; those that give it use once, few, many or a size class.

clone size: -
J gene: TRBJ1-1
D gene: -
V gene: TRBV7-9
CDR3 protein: CASSLVSQGRAFF
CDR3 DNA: TGTGCCAGCAGCTTAGTCTCCCAGGGGCGGGCTTTCTTT

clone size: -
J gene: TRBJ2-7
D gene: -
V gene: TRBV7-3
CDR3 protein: CASSLTRLDEQYF
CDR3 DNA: TGTGCCAGCAGCTTAACGCGGCTGGACGAGCAGTACTTC

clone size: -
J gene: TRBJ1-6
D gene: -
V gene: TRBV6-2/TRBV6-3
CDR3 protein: CASSTGIRGPPLHF
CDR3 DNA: TGTGCCAGCAGTACAGGGATCCGGGGGCCACCCCTCCACTTT

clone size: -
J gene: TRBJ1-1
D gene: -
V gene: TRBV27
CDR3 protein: CASSTYRVTEAFF
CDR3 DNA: TGTGCCAGCAGTACCTACAGGGTCACTGAAGCTTTCTTT

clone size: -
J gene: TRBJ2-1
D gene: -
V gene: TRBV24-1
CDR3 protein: CATSDLLVGFEQFF
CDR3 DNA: TGTGCCACCAGTGACCTGTTGGTGGGGTTTGAGCAGTTCTTC

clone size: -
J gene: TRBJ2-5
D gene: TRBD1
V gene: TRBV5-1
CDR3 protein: CASSSPPGQGKETQYF
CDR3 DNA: TGCGCCAGCAGCTCACCTCCGGGACAGGGGAAAGAGACCCAGTACTTC

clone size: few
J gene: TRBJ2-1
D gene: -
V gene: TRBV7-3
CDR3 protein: CASSSGLQQFF
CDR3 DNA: TGTGCCAGCAGCTCCGGACTGCAGCAGTTCTTC

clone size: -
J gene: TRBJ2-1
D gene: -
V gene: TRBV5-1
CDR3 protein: CASRPNRASYNEQFF
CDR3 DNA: TGCGCCAGCAGACCAAACAGGGCCTCCTACAATGAGCAGTTCTTC

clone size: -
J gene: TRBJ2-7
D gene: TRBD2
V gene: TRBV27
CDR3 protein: CASVGRREKGLEQYF
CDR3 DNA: TGTGCCAGCGTGGGACGGCGGGAGAAGGGGCTCGAGCAGTACTTC

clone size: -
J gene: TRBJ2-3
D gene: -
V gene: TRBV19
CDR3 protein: CASSIGREADTQYF
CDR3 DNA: TGTGCCAGTAGTATTGGCAGGGAGGCAGATACGCAGTATTTT

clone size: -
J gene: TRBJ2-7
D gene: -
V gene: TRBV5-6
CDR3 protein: CASSHGTYEFYEQYF
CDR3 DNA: TGTGCCAGCAGCCACGGGACATACGAATTCTACGAGCAGTACTTC

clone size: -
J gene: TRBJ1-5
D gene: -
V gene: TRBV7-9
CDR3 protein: CASSFADQPQHF
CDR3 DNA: TGTGCCAGCAGCTTTGCTGATCAGCCCCAGCATTTT

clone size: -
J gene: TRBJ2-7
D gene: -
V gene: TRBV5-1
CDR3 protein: CASSLAYEQYF
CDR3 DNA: TGCGCCAGCAGCTTGGCTTACGAGCAGTACTTC

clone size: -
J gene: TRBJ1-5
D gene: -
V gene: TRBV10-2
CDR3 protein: CASSESGEEGNQPQHF
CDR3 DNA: TGCGCCAGCAGTGAGTCGGGGGAAGAAGGCAATCAGCCCCAGCATTTT

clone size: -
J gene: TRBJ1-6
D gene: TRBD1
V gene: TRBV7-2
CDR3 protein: CASSLVGGQGNSPLHF
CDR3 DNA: TGTGCCAGCAGCTTAGTAGGGGGACAGGGGAATTCACCCCTCCACTTT

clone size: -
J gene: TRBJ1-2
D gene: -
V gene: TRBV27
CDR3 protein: CASSSRQFPPYGYTF
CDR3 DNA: TGTGCCAGCAGTTCTCGACAGTTTCCTCCCTATGGCTACACCTTC

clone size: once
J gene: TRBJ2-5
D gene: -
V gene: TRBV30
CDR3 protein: CAWSEDTETQYF
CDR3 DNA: TGTGCCTGGTCAGAAGACACAGAGACCCAGTACTTC

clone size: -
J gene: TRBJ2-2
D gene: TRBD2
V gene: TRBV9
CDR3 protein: CASSVELAGARGGELFF
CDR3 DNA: TGTGCCAGCAGCGTCGAACTAGCGGGAGCCCGGGGCGGGGAGCTGTTTTTT

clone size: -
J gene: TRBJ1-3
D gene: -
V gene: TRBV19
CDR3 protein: CASSRSAGSLNTIYF
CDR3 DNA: TGTGCCAGTAGCCGGTCCGCCGGCTCTCTAAACACCATATATTTT

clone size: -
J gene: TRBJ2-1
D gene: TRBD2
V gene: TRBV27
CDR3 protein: CATETSGAGGEQFF
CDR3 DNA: TGTGCCACCGAGACTAGCGGAGCCGGCGGTGAGCAGTTCTTC

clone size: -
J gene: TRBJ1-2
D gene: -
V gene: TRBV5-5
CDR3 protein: CASSFDVNYGYTF
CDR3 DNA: TGTGCCAGCAGCTTCGACGTTAACTATGGCTACACCTTC

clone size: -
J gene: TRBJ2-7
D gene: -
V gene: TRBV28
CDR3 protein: CASRGTPSYEQYF
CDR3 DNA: TGTGCCAGCAGGGGGACGCCCTCCTACGAGCAGTACTTC

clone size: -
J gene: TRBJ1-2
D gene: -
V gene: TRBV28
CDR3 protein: CASSQGRWGYTF
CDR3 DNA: TGTGCCAGCAGTCAGGGGCGGTGGGGCTACACCTTC

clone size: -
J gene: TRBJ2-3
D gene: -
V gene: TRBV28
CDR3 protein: CASSFSGVGDTQYF
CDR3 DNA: TGTGCCAGCAGTTTCTCAGGAGTTGGAGATACGCAGTATTTT

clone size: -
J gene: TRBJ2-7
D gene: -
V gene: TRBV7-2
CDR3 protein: CASSGRQGSEQYF
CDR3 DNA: TGTGCCAGCAGCGGTCGCCAGGGGTCCGAGCAGTACTTC

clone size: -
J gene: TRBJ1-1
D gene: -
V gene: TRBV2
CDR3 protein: CASEVGTRPTSTEAFF
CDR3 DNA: TGTGCCAGCGAGGTAGGGACACGCCCAACGAGCACTGAAGCTTTCTTT

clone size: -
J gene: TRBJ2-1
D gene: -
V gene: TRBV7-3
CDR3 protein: CASSLIAVGVNEQFF
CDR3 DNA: TGTGCCAGCAGCTTAATAGCGGTCGGCGTAAATGAGCAGTTCTTC

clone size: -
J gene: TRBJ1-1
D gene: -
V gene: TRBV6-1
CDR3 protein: CASSELNTEAFF
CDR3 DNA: TGTGCCAGCAGTGAACTGAACACTGAAGCTTTCTTT

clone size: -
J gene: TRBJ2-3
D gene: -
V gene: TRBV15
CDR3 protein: CATSRMGVGTDTQYF
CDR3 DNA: TGTGCCACCAGCAGAATGGGAGTGGGCACAGATACGCAGTATTTT

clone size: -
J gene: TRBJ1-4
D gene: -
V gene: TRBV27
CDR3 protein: CASSFAPFATNEKLFF
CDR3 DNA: TGTGCCAGCAGTTTCGCCCCTTTTGCAACTAATGAAAAACTGTTTTTT

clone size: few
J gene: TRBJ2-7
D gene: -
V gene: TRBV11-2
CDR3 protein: CASSAQSLRGPFEQYF
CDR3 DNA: TGTGCCAGCAGCGCCCAGTCCCTCAGGGGACCCTTCGAGCAGTACTTC

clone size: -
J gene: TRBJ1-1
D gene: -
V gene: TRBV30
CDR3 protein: CAWSAGAVGEAFF
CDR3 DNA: TGTGCCTGGAGTGCGGGGGCTGTAGGTGAAGCTTTCTTT

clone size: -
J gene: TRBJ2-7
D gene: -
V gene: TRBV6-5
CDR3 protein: CATLDFSYEQYF
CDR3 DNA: TGTGCCACCCTGGACTTCTCCTACGAGCAGTACTTC

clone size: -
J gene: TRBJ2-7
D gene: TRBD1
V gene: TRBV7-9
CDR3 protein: CASSPRDSTYEQYF
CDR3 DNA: TGTGCCAGCAGCCCGAGGGACAGTACCTACGAGCAGTACTTC

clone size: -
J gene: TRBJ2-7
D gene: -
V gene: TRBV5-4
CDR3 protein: CASSHTGVSGQYF
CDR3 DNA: TGTGCCAGCAGCCATACCGGGGTTAGCGGTCAGTACTTC

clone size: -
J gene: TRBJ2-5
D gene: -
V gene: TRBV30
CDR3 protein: CAWSPEERETQYF
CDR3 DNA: TGTGCCTGGAGTCCGGAGGAGAGGGAGACCCAGTACTTC

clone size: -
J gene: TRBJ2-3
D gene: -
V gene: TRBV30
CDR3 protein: CAWSQLGPSTDTQYF
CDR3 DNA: TGTGCCTGGAGCCAGCTAGGACCTAGCACAGATACGCAGTATTTT

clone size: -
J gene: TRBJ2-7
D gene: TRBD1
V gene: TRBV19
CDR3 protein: CASSPRTGGSYEQYF
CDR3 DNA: TGTGCCAGTAGTCCCCGGACAGGGGGCTCCTACGAGCAGTACTTC

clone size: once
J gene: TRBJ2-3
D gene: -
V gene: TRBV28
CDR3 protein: CASSSNQGTDTQYF
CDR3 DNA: TGTGCCAGCAGTTCCAACCAGGGCACAGATACGCAGTATTTT

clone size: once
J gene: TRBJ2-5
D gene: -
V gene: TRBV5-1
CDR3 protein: CASSLGLGLYQETQYF
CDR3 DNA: TGCGCCAGCAGCCTAGGGCTCGGGCTGTACCAAGAGACCCAGTACTTC

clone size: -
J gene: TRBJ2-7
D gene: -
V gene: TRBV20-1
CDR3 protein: CSATERSEQYF
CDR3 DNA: TGCAGTGCCACCGAGAGAAGCGAGCAGTACTTC

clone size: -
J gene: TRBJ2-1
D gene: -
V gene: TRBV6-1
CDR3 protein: CASSDWRRLGNEQFF
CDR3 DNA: TGTGCCAGCAGTGATTGGAGGCGGCTCGGGAATGAGCAGTTCTTC

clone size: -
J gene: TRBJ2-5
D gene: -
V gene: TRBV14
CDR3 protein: CASSPKGTFGGTQYF
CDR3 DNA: TGTGCCAGCAGCCCCAAGGGGACCTTCGGGGGGACCCAGTACTTC

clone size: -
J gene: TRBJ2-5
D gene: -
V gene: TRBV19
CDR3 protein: CASGVGGTQYF
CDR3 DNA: TGTGCCAGTGGGGTAGGGGGGACCCAGTACTTC

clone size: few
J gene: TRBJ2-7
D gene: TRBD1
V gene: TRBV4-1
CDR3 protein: CASSQGVRQGSKQYF
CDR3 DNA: TGCGCCAGCAGCCAAGGGGTGAGACAGGGTTCCAAGCAGTACTTC

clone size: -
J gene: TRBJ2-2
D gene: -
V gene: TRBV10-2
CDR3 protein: CASSEAPLGGSGELFF
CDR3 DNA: TGCGCCAGCAGTGAGGCCCCGCTAGGGGGATCCGGGGAGCTGTTTTTT